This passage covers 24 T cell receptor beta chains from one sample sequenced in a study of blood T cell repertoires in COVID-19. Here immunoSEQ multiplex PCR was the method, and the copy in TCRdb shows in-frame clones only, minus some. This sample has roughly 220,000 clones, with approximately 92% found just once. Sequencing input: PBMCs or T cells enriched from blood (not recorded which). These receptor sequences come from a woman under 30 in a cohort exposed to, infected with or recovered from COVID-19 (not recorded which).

CDR3 sequence reads: CASTQGNGYTF. As DNA, the CDR3 is TGTGCCAGCACCCAGGGGAATGGCTACACCTTC. The V call is TRBV2, the J call TRBJ1-2, with D maybe TRBD1 (6 bases). Per germline, CDR1 SNHLY and CDR2 FYNNEI. V was cut by 7 bases and J by 6 bases, with 9 bases left in between. The CDR3 has 11 residues. The variable domain in full, completed from reference TRBV2 and TRBJ1-2, reads EPEVTQTPSHQVTQMGQEVILRCVPISNHLYFYWYRQILGQKVEFLVSFYNNEISEKSEIFDDQFSVERPDGSNFTLKIRSTKLEDSAMYFCASTQGNGYTFGSGTRLTVV.

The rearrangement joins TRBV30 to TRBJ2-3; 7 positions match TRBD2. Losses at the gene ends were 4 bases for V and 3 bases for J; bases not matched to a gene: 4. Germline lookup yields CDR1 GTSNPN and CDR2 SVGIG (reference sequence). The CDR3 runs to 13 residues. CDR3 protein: CAWNSGSTDTQYF. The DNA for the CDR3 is TGTGCCTGGAATAGCGGGTCTACAGATACGCAGTATTTT.

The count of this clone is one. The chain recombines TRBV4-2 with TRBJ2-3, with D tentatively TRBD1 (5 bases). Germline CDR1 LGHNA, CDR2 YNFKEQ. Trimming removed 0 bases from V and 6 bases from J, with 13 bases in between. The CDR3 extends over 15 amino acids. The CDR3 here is CASSQEIAGWDTQYF. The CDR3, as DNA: TGTGCCAGCAGCCAAGAGATCGCAGGGTGGGATACGCAGTATTTT.

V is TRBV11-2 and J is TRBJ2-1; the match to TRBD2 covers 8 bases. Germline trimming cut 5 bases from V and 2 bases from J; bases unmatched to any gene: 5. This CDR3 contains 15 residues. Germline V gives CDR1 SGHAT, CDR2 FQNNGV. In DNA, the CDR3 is TGTGCCAGCAGCCTCCAAGCGGGAGCCTACAATGAGCAGTTCTTC. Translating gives CASSLQAGAYNEQFF.

The CDR3 nucleotides read TGTGCCAGCAAAAGGGGACATGGAGCCTACGAGCAGTACTTC. It encodes CASKRGHGAYEQYF. The chain joins TRBV6-5 to TRBJ2-7; D possibly corresponds to TRBD1 (6 bases). CDR1 MNHEY and CDR2 SVGAGI come from the germline V gene. The CDR3 consists of 14 residues. V was shortened by 7 bases and J by 2 bases, with 15 bases between the two germline ends.

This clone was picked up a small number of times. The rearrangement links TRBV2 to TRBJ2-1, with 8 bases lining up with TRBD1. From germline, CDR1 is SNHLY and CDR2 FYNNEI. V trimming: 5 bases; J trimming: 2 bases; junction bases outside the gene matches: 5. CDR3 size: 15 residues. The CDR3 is CASSPGGRAYNEQFF. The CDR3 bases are TGTGCCAGCAGTCCAGGGGGCAGGGCCTACAATGAGCAGTTCTTC.

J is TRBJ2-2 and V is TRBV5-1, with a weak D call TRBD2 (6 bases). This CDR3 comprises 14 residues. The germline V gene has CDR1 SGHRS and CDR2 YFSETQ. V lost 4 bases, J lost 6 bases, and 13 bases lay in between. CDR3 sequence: CASSPWGEAGELFF. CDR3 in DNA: TGCGCCAGCAGCCCCTGGGGGGAGGCCGGGGAGCTGTTTTTT.

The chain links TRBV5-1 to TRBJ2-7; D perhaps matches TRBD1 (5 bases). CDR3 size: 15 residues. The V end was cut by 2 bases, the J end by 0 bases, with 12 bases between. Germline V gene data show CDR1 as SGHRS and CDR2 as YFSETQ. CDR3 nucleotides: TGCGCCAGCAGCTTCGAAAGGGGCACCTCCTACGAGCAGTACTTC. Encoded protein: CASSFERGTSYEQYF.

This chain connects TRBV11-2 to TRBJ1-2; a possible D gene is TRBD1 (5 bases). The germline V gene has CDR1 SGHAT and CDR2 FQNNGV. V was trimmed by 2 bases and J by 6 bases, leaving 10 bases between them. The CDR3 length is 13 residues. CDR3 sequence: CASSLLQGNGYTF. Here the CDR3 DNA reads TGTGCCAGCAGCTTACTTCAGGGCAATGGCTACACCTTC.

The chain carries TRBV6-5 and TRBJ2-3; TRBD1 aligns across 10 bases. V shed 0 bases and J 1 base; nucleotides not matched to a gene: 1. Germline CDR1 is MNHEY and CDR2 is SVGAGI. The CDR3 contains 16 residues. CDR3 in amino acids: CASSYSGQGGTDTQYF. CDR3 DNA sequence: TGTGCCAGCAGTTACTCCGGACAGGGGGGCACAGATACGCAGTATTTT.

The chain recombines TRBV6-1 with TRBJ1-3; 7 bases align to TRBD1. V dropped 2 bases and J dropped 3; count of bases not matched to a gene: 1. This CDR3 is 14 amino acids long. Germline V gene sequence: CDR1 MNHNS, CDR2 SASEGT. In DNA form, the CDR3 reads TGTGCCAGCAGTGAAAGGGACAGTGGAAACACCATATATTTT. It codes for CASSERDSGNTIYF.

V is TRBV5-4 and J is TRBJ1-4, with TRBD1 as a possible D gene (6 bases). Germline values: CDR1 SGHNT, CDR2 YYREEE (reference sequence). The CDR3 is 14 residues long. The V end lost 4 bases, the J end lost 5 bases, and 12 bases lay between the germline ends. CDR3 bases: TGTGCCAGCAGCCAAGGGGGGGGGAATGAAAAACTGTTTTTT. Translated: CASSQGGGNEKLFF. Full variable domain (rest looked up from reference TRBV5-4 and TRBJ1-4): ETGVTQSPTHLIKTRGQQVTLRCSSQSGHNTVSWYQQALGQGPQFIFQYYREEENGRGNFPPRFSGLQFPNYSSELNVNALELDDSALYLCASSQGGGNEKLFFGSGTQLSVL.

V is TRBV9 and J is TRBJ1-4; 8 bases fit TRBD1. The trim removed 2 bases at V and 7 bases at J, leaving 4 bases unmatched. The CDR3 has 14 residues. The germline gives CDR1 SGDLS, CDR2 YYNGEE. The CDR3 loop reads CASSVGTGSEKLFF. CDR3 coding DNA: TGTGCCAGCAGCGTCGGGACAGGATCTGAAAAACTGTTTTTT.

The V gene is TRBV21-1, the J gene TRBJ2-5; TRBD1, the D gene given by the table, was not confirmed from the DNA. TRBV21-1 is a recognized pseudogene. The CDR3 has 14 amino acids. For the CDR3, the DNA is TGTGCCAGCAGCACCCGACAGTTTCAAGAGACCCAGTACTTC. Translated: CASSTRQFQETQYF.

CDR3 sequence reads: CASGTGAFWQANVLTF. The CDR3 nucleotides read TGTGCCAGTGGGACAGGGGCGTTCTGGCAAGCCAACGTCCTGACTTTC. The chain links TRBV19 to TRBJ2-6, with 10 bases that match TRBD1. Unmatched junction bases numbered 11, after V lost 8 bases and J lost 7 bases. Germline loops: CDR1 LNHDA, CDR2 SQIVND (reference sequence). The CDR3 runs 16 residues.

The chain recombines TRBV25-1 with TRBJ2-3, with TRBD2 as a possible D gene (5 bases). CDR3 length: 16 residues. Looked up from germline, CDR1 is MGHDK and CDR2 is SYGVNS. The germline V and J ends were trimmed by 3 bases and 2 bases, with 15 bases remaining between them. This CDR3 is CASSEGGGRTTDTQYF. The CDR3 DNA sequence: TGTGCCAGCAGTGAGGGCGGCGGGCGGACCACAGATACGCAGTATTTT. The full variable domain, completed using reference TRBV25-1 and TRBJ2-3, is EADIYQTPRYLVIGTGKKITLECSQTMGHDKMYWYQQDPGMELHLIHYSYGVNSTEKGDLSSESTVSRIRTEHFPLTLESARPSHTSQYLCASSEGGGRTTDTQYFGPGTRLTVL.

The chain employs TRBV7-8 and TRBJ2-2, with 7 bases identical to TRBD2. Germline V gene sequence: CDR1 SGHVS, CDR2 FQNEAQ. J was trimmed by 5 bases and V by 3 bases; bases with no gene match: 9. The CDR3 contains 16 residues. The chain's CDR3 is CASSFRRTSGTGELFF. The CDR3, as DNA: TGTGCCAGCAGCTTTCGACGGACTAGTGGGACCGGGGAGCTGTTTTTT.

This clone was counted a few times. CDR3 DNA sequence: TGCGCCAGCAGCGCCGACAGGGAGCGGGAGCAGTACTTC. Its protein is CASSADREREQYF. This rearrangement joins TRBV5-1 to TRBJ2-7; 7 bases line up with TRBD1. V lost 4 bases, J lost 7 bases, and 8 bases stayed unmatched. Germline loops: CDR1 SGHRS, CDR2 YFSETQ. This CDR3 region has 13 residues.

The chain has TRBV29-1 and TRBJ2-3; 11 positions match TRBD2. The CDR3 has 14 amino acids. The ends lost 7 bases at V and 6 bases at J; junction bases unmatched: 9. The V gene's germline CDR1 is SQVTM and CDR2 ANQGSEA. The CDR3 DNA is TGCAGCGCCATAGCGGGAGGGCCGGCGGATACGCAGTATTTT. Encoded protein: CSAIAGGPADTQYF.

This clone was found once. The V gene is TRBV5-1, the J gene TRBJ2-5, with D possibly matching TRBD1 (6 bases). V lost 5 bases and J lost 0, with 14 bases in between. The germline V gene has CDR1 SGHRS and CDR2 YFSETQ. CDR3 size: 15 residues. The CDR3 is CASSPPGTNQETQYF. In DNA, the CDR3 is TGCGCCAGCAGTCCCCCCGGGACAAACCAAGAGACCCAGTACTTC.

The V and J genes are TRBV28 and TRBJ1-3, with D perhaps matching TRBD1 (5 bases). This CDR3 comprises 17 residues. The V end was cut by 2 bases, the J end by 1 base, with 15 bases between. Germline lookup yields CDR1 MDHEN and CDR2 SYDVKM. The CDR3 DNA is TGTGCCAGCAGTTTAAATTCTGGGGCACCGTCTGGAAACACCATATATTTT. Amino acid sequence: CASSLNSGAPSGNTIYF.

In DNA, the CDR3 is TGTGCCAGCAGCCCCGGACAGGGTGTAGGTGGCTACACCTTC. This codes for CASSPGQGVGGYTF. V and J are TRBV7-8 and TRBJ1-2; TRBD1 matches at 8 bases. Germline V gives CDR1 SGHVS, CDR2 FQNEAQ. The CDR3 extends over 14 amino acids. J gave up 7 bases and V 5 bases, and 9 bases lay outside the gene matches.

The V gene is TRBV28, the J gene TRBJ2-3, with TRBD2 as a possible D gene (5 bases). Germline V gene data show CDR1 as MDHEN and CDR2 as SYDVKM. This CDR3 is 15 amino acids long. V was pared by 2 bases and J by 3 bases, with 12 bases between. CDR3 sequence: CASSLTAGGTDTQYF. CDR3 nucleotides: TGTGCCAGCAGTTTAACGGCGGGTGGGACAGATACGCAGTATTTT.

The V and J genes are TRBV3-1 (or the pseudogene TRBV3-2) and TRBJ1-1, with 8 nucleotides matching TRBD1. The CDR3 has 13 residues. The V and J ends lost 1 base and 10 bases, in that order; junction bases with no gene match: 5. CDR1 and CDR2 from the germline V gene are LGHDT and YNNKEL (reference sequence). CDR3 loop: CASSQVIGQGAFF. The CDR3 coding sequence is TGTGCCAGCAGCCAAGTAATAGGACAGGGAGCTTTCTTT.